Below, 9 T cell receptor beta chains from the same sample are listed, as sequenced in a study of cytomegalovirus exposure and HLA in healthy donors. PCR employed 60 Vbeta and 13 Jbeta primers. Assay: immunoSEQ multiplex PCR; the TCRdb copy retains only in-frame clones and omits some. The table includes tens of thousands of clones, around 49% detected once. Material: PBMCs. The receptors stem from a woman aged 40 to 55 in good health and CMV-seropositive.

V and J are TRBV7-2 and TRBJ2-7; a possible D gene is TRBD1 (6 bases). The CDR3 has 15 amino acids. Germline lookup yields CDR1 SGHTA and CDR2 FQGNSA. V was shortened by 3 bases and J by 0 bases, with 12 bases between the two germline ends. The CDR3, as DNA: TGTGCCAGCAGCTTCGCGCAGGGGATCTCCTACGAGCAGTACTTC. It yields the protein CASSFAQGISYEQYF.

The chain links TRBV6-5 to TRBJ2-7; 9 bases match TRBD2. This CDR3 contains 15 residues. From germline, CDR1 is MNHEY and CDR2 SVGAGI. J was trimmed by 3 bases and V by 5 bases; bases with no gene match: 8. The CDR3 loop is CASSKFLAGSYEQYF. Written as DNA, the CDR3 is TGTGCCAGCAGTAAGTTTCTAGCGGGGAGCTACGAGCAGTACTTC.

This clone appeared a few times. The chain joins TRBV23-1 to TRBJ2-2, with 12 nucleotides matching TRBD2. TRBV23-1 counts as an open reading frame of uncertain function. V was pared by 4 bases and J by 7 bases, with 7 bases of the junction left unmatched. CDR3 size: 16 residues. The CDR3 protein is CASSLPGLAGDGELFF. CDR3 bases: TGCGCCAGCAGTCTACCGGGACTAGCGGGTGACGGGGAGCTGTTTTTT.

The chain employs TRBV11-2 and TRBJ2-5; 8 nucleotides line up with TRBD2. Germline lookup yields CDR1 SGHAT and CDR2 FQNNGV. The CDR3 runs to 15 residues. Trimming took 3 bases from V and 2 from J; bases not matched to a gene: 5. CDR3 in amino acids: CASSFLAGTQETQYF. The CDR3 nucleotides read TGTGCCAGCAGCTTTCTAGCGGGTACACAAGAGACCCAGTACTTC. Complete variable domain (other parts from reference TRBV11-2 and TRBJ2-5): EAGVAQSPRYKIIEKRQSVAFWCNPISGHATLYWYQQILGQGPKLLIQFQNNGVVDDSQLPKDRFSAERLKGVDSTLKIQPAKLEDSAVYLCASSFLAGTQETQYFGPGTRLLVL.

J is TRBJ1-1 and V is TRBV7-2; 10 bases are a match to TRBD1. J was trimmed by 4 bases and V by 5 bases; bases with no gene match: 7. This CDR3 is built from 15 residues. CDR1 is SGHTA and CDR2 is FQGNSA in the germline V gene. The CDR3 loop is CASSIGTGVITEAFF. DNA for the CDR3: TGTGCCAGCAGCATAGGGACAGGGGTGATCACTGAAGCTTTCTTT. Full variable domain (rest looked up from reference TRBV7-2 and TRBJ1-1): GAGVSQSPSNKVTEKGKDVELRCDPISGHTALYWYRQSLGQGLEFLIYFQGNSAPDKSGLPSDRFSAERTGGSVSTLTIQRTQQEDSAVYLCASSIGTGVITEAFFGQGTRLTVV.

The V gene is TRBV29-1, the J gene TRBJ2-5; D uncertain. Deletions cut 4 bases from V and 5 bases from J, with 26 bases between. The CDR3 runs 17 residues. Germline CDR1 and CDR2: SQVTM and ANQGSEA. The CDR3 nucleotides read TGCAGCGTTGCGATCAGTACTGGGCTTCCTTCGAGCGAGACCCAGTACTTC. Translation gives CSVAISTGLPSSETQYF. Based on the CDR3 plus reference TRBV29-1 and TRBJ2-5, the full variable domain is SAVISQKPSRDICQRGTSLTIQCQVDSQVTMMFWYRQQPGQSLTLIATANQGSEATYESGFVIDKFPISRPNLTFSTLTVSNMSPEDSSIYLCSVAISTGLPSSETQYFGPGTRLLVL.

This chain connects TRBV7-2 to TRBJ2-7; D remains ambiguous. V was cut by 5 bases and J by 0 bases, with 8 bases left in between. This CDR3 has 13 residues. Germline values: CDR1 SGHTA, CDR2 FQGNSA. The CDR3 DNA reads TGTGCCAGCAGCATACTACCCTCCTACGAGCAGTACTTC. Protein product: CASSILPSYEQYF.

A few counts support this clone. This chain's CDR3 is CASQPGQGVYEQYF. The CDR3 nucleotides read TGCGCCAGTCAACCGGGACAGGGTGTGTACGAGCAGTACTTC. The rearrangement joins TRBV10-1 to TRBJ2-7; TRBD1 matches at 9 bases. With V trimmed by 9 bases and J by 4 bases, 10 bases remained unmatched. Germline V gene data show CDR1 as WNHNN and CDR2 as SYGVQD (reference sequence). There are 14 residues in the CDR3.

The J gene is TRBJ1-1, the V gene TRBV7-8; D gene unclear. The CDR3 covers 13 residues. Per germline, CDR1 SGHVS and CDR2 FQNEAQ. Trimming removed 2 bases from V and 0 bases from J, with 4 bases in between. CDR3: CASSLTVNTEAFF. The CDR3 DNA sequence: TGTGCCAGCAGCTTAACGGTGAACACTGAAGCTTTCTTT.